These 16 T cell receptor beta chains originate from one sample sequenced in a study of blood T cells in healthy people across ages. A second PCR of about 7 to 12 cycles used a sample-barcoded 5' primer and a J-beta primer mix. MiXCR, applied by TCRdb to the 5' RACE reads, yields one record per CDR3 protein. The table records about 1.7 million distinct CDR3 sequences, roughly 28% of them present only once. Sequenced input: blood. The receptor set was obtained from a woman between 25 and 40 years old in good health.

This clonotype has a handful of counts. J is TRBJ2-7 and V is TRBV20-1; a possible D gene is TRBD1 (6 bases). V was trimmed by 6 bases and J by 2 bases, leaving 20 bases between them. CDR3 length: 15 amino acids. Germline V lookup: CDR1 DFQATT, CDR2 SNEGSKA (reference sequence). CDR3 nucleotides: TGCAGTGCCCCAGTTTTGGGGGCAAGTCCCTACGAGCAGTACTTC. Residues: CSAPVLGASPYEQYF.

This clonotype was seen a handful of times. V usage is TRBV20-1 and J usage is TRBJ2-1, with D perhaps TRBD1 or TRBD2 (6 bases each). V was cut by 1 base and J by 7 bases, with 14 bases left in between. Germline V gene lookup returns CDR1 DFQATT and CDR2 SNEGSKA (reference sequence). CDR3 size: 14 residues. The CDR3 reads CSARGPGEANEQFF. CDR3 DNA: TGCAGTGCTAGAGGTCCAGGGGAGGCAAATGAGCAGTTCTTC.

Regarding this clonotype: A much larger clonotype is one base distant, so this may be a read error. V usage is TRBV12-3 or TRBV12-4 and J usage is TRBJ1-1, with TRBD1 matching over 7 bases. This CDR3 is built from 14 residues. V lost 7 bases, J lost 4 bases, and 9 bases stayed unmatched. For the CDR3, the DNA is TGTGCCAGCACCAAGACAGGGTGTGGCACTGAAGCTTTCTTT. As protein: CASTKTGCGTEAFF.

This sequence joins TRBV14 and TRBJ1-1; tentatively, D is TRBD1 (5 bases). This CDR3 has 16 amino acids. Germline V CDR1 and CDR2: SGHDN, FVKESK. V lost 4 bases and J 5 bases, leaving 20 bases between the germline ends. Here the CDR3 reads CASSRRVGQGETEAFF. Here the CDR3 DNA reads TGTGCCAGCAGCCGCCGGGTTGGGCAGGGAGAGACTGAAGCTTTCTTT.

This clonotype turned up a few times. The chain uses TRBV4-2 and TRBJ2-7; 8 bases agree with TRBD2. Trimming cost V 3 bases and J 5 bases; bases outside gene matches: 3. This CDR3 is built from 13 residues. Germline loops: CDR1 LGHNA, CDR2 YNFKEQ. The CDR3 spells CASSHTSGHEQYF. CDR3 sequence (DNA): TGTGCCAGCAGCCACACTAGCGGCCACGAGCAGTACTTC.

This clonotype was detected only a few times. This sequence joins TRBV25-1 and TRBJ1-6; possible D gene TRBD1, 6 bases. Germline V gene sequence: CDR1 MGHDK, CDR2 SYGVNS. The CDR3 length is 15 residues. The V and J ends lost 3 bases and 7 bases respectively, with 13 bases between them. CDR3 bases: TGTGCCAGCAGTGATTTAGGGGGGCGAAATTCACCCCTCCACTTT. Protein: CASSDLGGRNSPLHF.

This clonotype was seen repeatedly, ten times or more. The chain carries TRBV7-2 and TRBJ2-1; D could derive from TRBD1 or TRBD2 (7 bases each). The V gene's germline CDR1 is SGHTA and CDR2 FQGNSA. Trimming left V 4 bases short and J 0 bases short, with 19 bases between. The CDR3 is 18 amino acids. CDR3 DNA: TGTGCCAGCAGCTCCAGGGGGGGGGCCCCAAGCTCCTACAATGAGCAGTTCTTC. Translated, it gives CASSSRGGAPSSYNEQFF.

V is TRBV14 and J is TRBJ1-2; 9 positions agree with TRBD1. The CDR3 is 15 residues long. V shed 5 bases, J shed 7 bases, and the junction held 11 bases outside the gene matches. Germline CDR1 SGHDN, CDR2 FVKESK. As DNA, the CDR3 is TGTGCCAGCAGCGTGACAGGGGGTGTTTATCGTGGCTACACCTTC. It translates to CASSVTGGVYRGYTF. Looking up the rest from reference TRBV14 and TRBJ1-2 gives the full variable domain: EAGVTQFPSHSVIEKGQTVTLRCDPISGHDNLYWYRRVMGKEIKFLLHFVKESKQDESGMPNNRFLAERTGGTYSTLKVQPAELEDSGVYFCASSVTGGVYRGYTFGSGTRLTVV.

There are a few counts of this clonotype. J is TRBJ2-7 and V is TRBV14; 9 nucleotides agree with TRBD1. The CDR3 extends over 16 amino acids. CDR1 is SGHDN and CDR2 is FVKESK in the germline V gene. J gave up 0 bases and V 5 bases, and 8 bases lay outside the gene matches. The CDR3 DNA reads as TGTGCCAGCAGCTCACACAGGGGGCGAAGCTCCTACGAGCAGTACTTC. This translates into CASSSHRGRSSYEQYF.

The rearrangement uses TRBV5-6 and TRBJ1-1, with D tentatively TRBD1 (5 bases). There are 13 residues in the CDR3. V was shortened by 6 bases and J by 7 bases, with 16 bases between the two germline ends. In germline, CDR1 is SGHDT, CDR2 YYEEEE. CDR3 protein: CASTQQDGGEAFF. CDR3 sequence (DNA): TGTGCCAGCACCCAGCAAGATGGGGGTGAAGCTTTCTTT.

This clonotype occurred a few times. V is TRBV9 and J is TRBJ2-3; D possibly corresponds to TRBD2 (5 bases). Trimming took off 4 bases at V and 10 bases at J, with 13 bases between the two ends. CDR1 and CDR2 (germline): SGDLS, YYNGEE. This CDR3 is 12 amino acids long. The CDR3 here is CASSSTTGAQYF. In DNA, the CDR3 is TGTGCCAGCAGCTCCACCACCGGGGCGCAGTATTTT.

V is TRBV6-6 and J is TRBJ1-4; a weak D match, TRBD1 (6 bases). Germline CDR1 reads MNHNY; CDR2 reads SVGAGI (reference sequence). This CDR3 spans 15 amino acids. V shed 5 bases and J shed 7 bases, with 17 bases lying between them. Here the CDR3 reads CASSPTQQGGEKLFF. CDR3 nucleotides: TGTGCCAGCAGTCCCACGCAACAGGGTGGTGAAAAACTGTTTTTT.

The chain links TRBV19 to TRBJ1-4; no firm D call. Germline CDR1 reads LNHDA; CDR2 reads SQIVND (reference sequence). This CDR3 comprises 14 residues. Deletions cut 5 bases from V and 0 bases from J, with 7 bases between. CDR3 amino acids: CASSPRTTNEKLFF. The CDR3 bases are TGTGCCAGTAGTCCCCGGACAACTAATGAAAAACTGTTTTTT.

This clonotype was counted only a few times. The chain employs TRBV29-1 and TRBJ1-1, with D perhaps TRBD1 (5 bases). The germline V and J ends were trimmed by 5 bases and 1 base, with 5 bases remaining between them. Germline V lookup: CDR1 SQVTM, CDR2 ANQGSEA. The CDR3 runs 11 residues. The CDR3 nucleotides read TGCAGCGTTACAGGGAACACTGAAGCTTTCTTT. Amino acid sequence: CSVTGNTEAFF. The variable domain in full, completed from reference TRBV29-1 and TRBJ1-1, reads SAVISQKPSRDICQRGTSLTIQCQVDSQVTMMFWYRQQPGQSLTLIATANQGSEATYESGFVIDKFPISRPNLTFSTLTVSNMSPEDSSIYLCSVTGNTEAFFGQGTRLTVV.

In its sample, this clonotype was seen a few times. The gene calls are TRBV7-9 and TRBJ1-1; no clear D. The CDR3 runs 14 residues. V gave up 5 bases and J gave up 7 bases, with 17 bases separating them. Germline CDR1 SEHNR, CDR2 FQNEAQ (reference sequence). In DNA, the CDR3 is TGTGCCAGCAGCGACTATGGGGTATGGAATGAAGCTTTCTTT. Its protein is CASSDYGVWNEAFF.

This clonotype occurred a few times. A much more abundant neighbour one base away suggests this may be a read error. V is TRBV11-2 and J is TRBJ2-3; D is undetermined. Between the trimmed V and J ends, which lost 5 bases and 2 bases, there was a span of 5 bases. The CDR3 totals 12 residues. Germline loops: CDR1 SGHAT, CDR2 FQNNGV. In DNA, the CDR3 is TGTGCCAGCAGCGATACCACAGATACGCAGTATTTT. Its protein is CASSDTTDTQYF.